The entry below describes one T cell receptor beta chain. The antigen this receptor binds is unknown. Base qualities were left out, and no much larger clone turns up one base away. The cysteine opens and the phenylalanine closes a CDR3 of 16 amino acids. Here the CDR3 DNA is all that survives: 48 bases in frame from base 1. The germline V end is reduced by 4 bases and the J end by 5 bases; junction bases left unmatched: 10. The data derive from a study of shared clonotypes between healthy human individuals (dated by TCRdb to the early 2020s). Background on the whole study: The cohort comprised a couple of women and a few men aged 18 to 49 years. For each donor, CD4 naive and CD4 memory were each run on three plates, CD8 naive on two plates, and CD8 memory on one plate. Blood TCR repertoires of a handful of healthy adults were deeply sequenced to estimate repertoire size and the extent of clonotype sharing between individuals. To increase sequencing depth and limit assay-specific biases, different laboratories used diverse techniques to prepare libraries and sequence TCR repertoires. Per donor, leukapheresis produced somewhere between about 0.85 and 8.9 billion PBMCs.

Using the deep immunoSEQ assay, TCR CDR3 regions were amplified from genomic DNA by multiplex PCR. Extracted genomic DNA from each cell subset was spread evenly across all wells of several immunoSEQ 96-well plates, with each plate serving as a replicate. For sorted subsets, each replicate PCR was loaded with approximately 200 ng genomic DNA, equivalent to 30,000 to 35,000 T cell genomes. The purified libraries were quantified using a Qubit 3.0 fluorometer, sized with a Bioanalyzer 2100, and then quantified again using the KAPA Library Quantification kit. A separate single-read 150-cycle Illumina NextSeq 550 flow cell was used to sequence each immunoSEQ 96-well plate. The authors processed their data as follows. Because the immunoSEQ output held only junctional sequences and lacked quality scores, the filtering could not match the filtering applied to full-length reads. To assign V/J genes and CDR3, sequences were annotated against IMGT germline references using PyIR, a Python wrapper for IgBLAST v1.9. Reads with weak V/J assignments (E-value above 1e-6), missing CDR3, stop codons, out-of-frame junctions, or ambiguous translated residues were removed. A V3J clonotype was defined by an identical inferred V gene, J gene, and CDR3 amino acid sequence. The percentage overlap between two repertoires was calculated by dividing the number of shared unique clonotypes by the size of the smaller repertoire. RTK rarefaction, the Chao1 estimator, and Recon v2.1 estimates of unobserved clonotypes were used to assess repertoire richness. Generation probabilities for all TCRbeta clonotypes obtained by the gDNA method from several donors were computed using OLGA. Drawn from immuneACCESS, this table holds only the in-frame rearrangements with V and J called that TCRdb kept. Clones are partly lost; checked studies trace under half to an unresolved V gene and leave the rest unexplained. That table furnishes V, J and clone size, whereas the DNA furnished D and trimming. This sample is represented by about 2.3 million clones; 80% to 95% of them were singletons. The top ten clonotypes cover around 0.4% of the sample.

The donors were healthy, HIV-negative adults who had no recently reported acute infections or vaccinations. All donors were Caucasian adults living in Nashville, Tennessee, USA. Magnetic negative selection was used to enrich CD4+ T cells, after which naive cells were positively selected on CD45RA and the negative fraction became the memory subset. Blood was collected by leukapheresis, and PBMCs were isolated by Ficoll-Histopaque density gradient centrifugation and then cryopreserved in liquid nitrogen vapor phase. Analytical flow cytometry was used to check the purity and quantity of every magnetically sorted T cell population. Genomic DNA was isolated from every sorted fraction and measured by UV absorbance on a Nanodrop 2000c. Overall study results and their limits: Sharing across a few donors was observed for approximately 4.6% of naive CD4, less than 4% of naive CD8, 2.3% of memory CD4, and approximately 0.41% of memory CD8 clonotypes. Pairwise subsampling led to the expectation that sequencing depth would affect the degree of clonotype sharing among donors. Naive subsets generally had larger estimated clonotype richness than memory subsets. The genetic and exposure-history diversity represented was limited by the small number of donors. Sampling was restricted to blood, and TCR repertoires in tissues likely differ from the TCR repertoires found in blood. Even with the large sequencing depth, rarefaction of the sorted-subset datasets indicated that sequencing was incomplete. Higher generation probabilities were observed for clonotypes shared by all four sorted-subset donors than for non-shared clonotypes.

This receptor chain uses TRBV5-3 and TRBJ1-5; the junction holds 9 bases that match TRBD1. TRBV5-3 is noted as an ORF with a role that remains uncertain. Material for sequencing was naive CD4+ T cells from PBMCs. This specimen's cell subset or site label, interpreted: CD45RA+ positively selected. The TCR comes from a man aged 18-30 years in good health. Some clones in this sample may be carry-over from other donors' samples. The CDR3 region: CARSPQHRDRDQPQHF. The DNA sequence is TGTGCCAGAAGCCCCCAACACCGGGACAGGGATCAGCCCCAGCATTTT.